The clone carrying this T cell receptor (beta chain) was counted many times. This record comes from a study of T cells after yellow fever vaccination. Study context: Researchers used SMART-Seq v4 Ultra Low Input to prepare fractions that had low cell numbers.

The J segment lost 12 bases and the V segment lost 5 bases, leaving 6 bases of the junction unmatched. The germline gives CDR1 SGHTA, CDR2 FQGNSA. This CDR3 has 12 residues. 5'RACE template switching produced TCR cDNA carrying a universal primer site and UMIs. A single record per CDR3 protein comes from TCRdb applying MiXCR to the 5' RACE reads. The sample contains approximately 300,000 distinct CDR3 sequences, around 10% of which appear only once. The clonotype originates from a man aged 18 to 29 who received the YFV17D yellow fever vaccine. The sequences come from CD4+ T cells sorted from PBMCs, collected 45 days after the yellow fever booster vaccination. This chain links TRBV7-2 with TRBJ2-1; 8 bases are shared with TRBD2. The CDR3 bases are TGTGCCAGCAGCGCCGCGGGGGGCGGGCAGTTCTTC. Protein product: CASSAAGGGQFF.